The 30 T cell receptor beta chains given below trace back to one sample, sequenced in a study of B cell selection in AIRE deficiency. TCRdb's table, derived via immunoSEQ multiplex PCR, lists solely in-frame clones and lacks some. The data show about 22,000 clones, around 93% seen once. Sorted regulatory T cells were CD4-positive, CD25-high and CD127-low or negative. Material: Tregs sorted from PBMCs. These receptors came from a human donor with AIRE deficiency.

The V gene is TRBV28, the J gene TRBJ2-2; 10 bases match TRBD2. The CDR3 spans 16 residues. Germline assignment: CDR1 MDHEN and CDR2 SYDVKM. V dropped 6 bases and J dropped 2; count of bases not matched to a gene: 6. CDR3 region: CASSPLAGGNTGELFF. The CDR3 DNA reads as TGTGCCAGCAGCCCCTTAGCGGGAGGAAACACCGGGGAGCTGTTTTTT. The full variable domain, rest sourced from reference TRBV28 and TRBJ2-2, is DVKVTQSSRYLVKRTGEKVFLECVQDMDHENMFWYRQDPGLGLRLIYFSYDVKMKEKGDIPEGYSVSREKKERFSLILESASTNQTSMYLCASSPLAGGNTGELFFGEGSRLTVL.

The gene calls are TRBV9 and TRBJ2-3, with 9 bases matching TRBD2. The V segment lost 0 bases and the J segment 0 bases; nucleotides outside the gene matches: 14. This CDR3 has 20 residues. Germline CDR1 and CDR2: SGDLS and YYNGEE. Here the CDR3 reads CASSVGAGGSGVFSTDTQYF. The CDR3 DNA reads TGTGCCAGCAGCGTAGGCGCGGGGGGGTCCGGGGTATTTAGCACAGATACGCAGTATTTT. Supplemented by reference TRBV9 and TRBJ2-3, the full variable domain reads DSGVTQTPKHLITATGQRVTLRCSPRSGDLSVYWYQQSLDQGLQFLIQYYNGEERAKGNILERFSAQQFPDLHSELNLSSLELGDSALYFCASSVGAGGSGVFSTDTQYFGPGTRLTVL.

The chain uses TRBV19 and TRBJ2-1; the D gene could be TRBD1 or TRBD2 (6 bases each). Trimming took off 6 bases at V and 15 bases at J, with 21 bases between the two ends. Germline V lookup: CDR1 LNHDA, CDR2 SQIVND (reference sequence). The CDR3 totals 13 residues. The CDR3 region has the DNA TGTGCCAGTAGCCCCTCGGGGGCTGCCGGGAGGTTCTTC. Its protein product is CASSPSGAAGRFF.

The CDR3 nucleotides are TGTGCCAGCAGTTTCTCTAAGGCGTTTGGGGCTTTCTTT. This codes for CASSFSKAFGAFF. The V call is TRBV27, the J call TRBJ1-1; D is uncertain. The V end was cut by 3 bases, the J end by 11 bases, with 16 bases between. The CDR3 covers 13 residues. The germline gives CDR1 MNHEY, CDR2 SMNVEV (reference sequence).

The chain uses TRBV4-3 and TRBJ1-3, with no clear D. The CDR3 is 16 amino acids. Germline CDR1 is LGHNA and CDR2 is YSLEER. V dropped 1 base and J dropped 0 bases, with 10 bases sitting between them. CDR3 coding DNA: TGCGCCAGCAGCCAAGGAAACGGAAACTCTGGAAACACCATATATTTT. Translation: CASSQGNGNSGNTIYF.

The chain joins TRBV7-9 to TRBJ2-4; D is unclear. Germline V CDR1 and CDR2: SEHNR, FQNEAQ (reference sequence). The V and J ends lost 1 base and 1 base respectively, with 14 bases between them. This CDR3 contains 17 residues. CDR3: CASSLVGWVAAKNIQYF. CDR3 nucleotides: TGTGCCAGCAGCTTAGTTGGTTGGGTCGCCGCCAAAAACATTCAGTACTTC.

The genes are TRBV7-9 and TRBJ1-2; 9 bases align to TRBD1. The V gene end was trimmed by 1 base and the J gene end by 5 bases; junction bases not matched to a gene: 14. This CDR3 has 18 amino acids. Germline lookup yields CDR1 SEHNR and CDR2 FQNEAQ (reference sequence). Written as DNA, the CDR3 is TGTGCCAGCAGCTTAGAAACGAAAAACAGGGGGCGCGTGTATGGCTACACCTTC. It translates to CASSLETKNRGRVYGYTF.

The V gene is TRBV16, the J gene TRBJ1-4; D is unresolved. Between the trimmed V and J ends, which lost 4 bases and 4 bases, there was a span of 28 bases. CDR1 is KGHSY and CDR2 is FQNENV in the germline V gene. The CDR3 is made up of 20 amino acids. CDR3 amino acids: CASSLQPRTSALWGNEKLFF. CDR3 DNA sequence: TGTGCCAGCAGCCTACAACCCAGGACGTCCGCCCTTTGGGGTAATGAAAAACTGTTTTTT.

The chain combines TRBV7-2 with TRBJ2-1; D is ambiguous. CDR3 length: 15 residues. Trimming took off 5 bases at V and 9 bases at J, with 20 bases between the two ends. Germline V CDR1 and CDR2: SGHTA, FQGNSA. The CDR3 coding sequence is TGTGCCAGCAGCACAGACGTGGCCCAAGGCAGTGAGCAGTTCTTC. The encoded protein is CASSTDVAQGSEQFF.

In regard to this clone: This sample includes further DNA sequences coding for the same CDR3. This chain joins TRBV7-9 and TRBJ2-7, with D unresolved. Trimming shortened V by 2 bases and J by 4 bases, and 3 bases separated the two germline ends. Germline CDR1 and CDR2: SEHNR and FQNEAQ (reference sequence). CDR3 size: 11 residues. CDR3 DNA sequence: TGTGCCAGCAGCTTAAGTTACGAGCAGTACTTC. Protein: CASSLSYEQYF.

The chain employs TRBV4-3 and TRBJ1-6, with a weak D call TRBD1 (5 bases). Trimming removed 4 bases from V and 10 bases from J, with 23 bases in between. Germline CDR1 and CDR2: LGHNA and YSLEER. The CDR3 spans 17 residues. CDR3 sequence (DNA): TGCGCCAGCAGCCTTTTCCCTTCTGCGGTACGGGGCTCACCCCTCCACTTT. Translating gives CASSLFPSAVRGSPLHF.

This chain joins TRBV2 and TRBJ2-7; 11 positions match TRBD2. Germline V CDR1 and CDR2: SNHLY, FYNNEI. Trimming cost V 6 bases and J 5 bases; bases outside gene matches: 18. The CDR3 loop spans 18 amino acids. The CDR3 loop is CASRGQTSGILVAHEQYF. For the CDR3, the DNA is TGTGCCAGCAGGGGGCAGACTAGCGGGATTCTAGTCGCCCACGAGCAGTACTTC.

For the CDR3, the DNA is TGTGCCAGCAGCTTAGGTCGGACAGACTATGGCTACACCTTC. Its translation: CASSLGRTDYGYTF. J is TRBJ1-2 and V is TRBV7-3, with D possibly TRBD1 on 6 matching bases. This CDR3 contains 14 residues. V was trimmed by 2 bases and J by 3 bases, leaving 10 bases between them. CDR1 is SGHTA, CDR2 FQGTGA, per germline.

This chain joins TRBV7-9 and TRBJ2-7; 11 bases line up with TRBD1. CDR1 is SEHNR, CDR2 FQNEAQ, per germline (reference sequence). The CDR3 sequence is 18 residues long. J gave up 3 bases and V 1 base, and 11 bases lay outside the gene matches. In DNA form, the CDR3 reads TGTGCCAGCAGCTTAGTAGGACAGGGGGCGGCCAGAAGCTACGAGCAGTACTTC. Its protein product is CASSLVGQGAARSYEQYF. Full variable domain (missing parts from reference TRBV7-9 and TRBJ2-7): DTGVSQNPRHKITKRGQNVTFRCDPISEHNRLYWYRQTLGQGPEFLTYFQNEAQLEKSRLLSDRFSAERPKGSFSTLEIQRTEQGDSAMYLCASSLVGQGAARSYEQYFGPGTRLTVT.

This chain joins TRBV5-4 and TRBJ2-7; a possible D gene is TRBD2 (6 bases). This CDR3 spans 13 amino acids. Germline assignment: CDR1 SGHNT and CDR2 YYREEE (reference sequence). Trimming took 0 bases from V and 6 from J, leaving 10 bases between them. The CDR3: CASSLDGTLEQYF. As DNA, the CDR3 is TGTGCCAGCAGCTTGGACGGGACTCTCGAGCAGTACTTC.

The chain is built from TRBV5-6 and TRBJ2-7; 8 bases fit TRBD1. Germline V gene data show CDR1 as SGHDT and CDR2 as YYEEEE. Trimming took 4 bases from V and 2 from J; bases not matched to a gene: 8. The CDR3 is 15 residues long. The DNA of the CDR3 is TGTGCCAGCAGCATTCAGGGGGCGCCCCCCTACGAGCAGTACTTC. This sequence encodes CASSIQGAPPYEQYF.

This clone appeared a single time. The genes are TRBV9 and TRBJ1-1, with TRBD1 matching over 7 bases. V shed 3 bases and J 6 bases; nucleotides not matched to a gene: 11. This CDR3 comprises 15 residues. The germline V gene has CDR1 SGDLS and CDR2 YYNGEE. The CDR3 is CASSARQGVKAEAFF. In nucleotides, the CDR3 is TGTGCCAGCAGCGCCCGACAGGGAGTGAAGGCTGAAGCTTTCTTT.

The chain carries TRBV18 and TRBJ2-2; 9 bases are a match to TRBD2. Unmatched junction bases numbered 4, after V lost 0 bases and J lost 2 bases. Germline CDR1 KGHSH, CDR2 LQKENI. The CDR3 extends over 17 amino acids. The CDR3 DNA reads TGTGCCAGCTCACCACCGGGAGCGGGAGGCAACACCGGGGAGCTGTTTTTT. Encoded protein: CASSPPGAGGNTGELFF. The full variable domain, in which reference TRBV18 and TRBJ2-2 provide the parts outside the CDR3, is NAGVMQNPRHLVRRRGQEARLRCSPMKGHSHVYWYRQLPEEGLKFMVYLQKENIIDESGMPKERFSAEFPKEGPSILRIQQVVRGDSAAYFCASSPPGAGGNTGELFFGEGSRLTVL.

The genes are TRBV28 and TRBJ1-4; D perhaps matches TRBD1 (6 bases). The CDR3 totals 15 residues. Per germline, CDR1 MDHEN and CDR2 SYDVKM. Trimming left V 1 base short and J 7 bases short, with 13 bases between. The CDR3 sequence is CASSLFRGGLEKLFF. The CDR3 nucleotides read TGTGCCAGCAGTTTATTTAGGGGGGGTCTTGAAAAACTGTTTTTT. Variable domain in full (rest from reference TRBV28 and TRBJ1-4): DVKVTQSSRYLVKRTGEKVFLECVQDMDHENMFWYRQDPGLGLRLIYFSYDVKMKEKGDIPEGYSVSREKKERFSLILESASTNQTSMYLCASSLFRGGLEKLFFGSGTQLSVL.

The J gene is TRBJ2-1, the V gene TRBV11-3; tentatively, D is TRBD1 (5 bases). The V gene's germline CDR1 is SGHNT and CDR2 YENEEA. There are 16 residues in the CDR3. V was pared by 0 bases and J by 6 bases, with 15 bases between. The CDR3 DNA is TGTGCCAGCAGCTTAGATCGGTTGGTGACAGCCAATGAGCAGTTCTTC. It yields the protein CASSLDRLVTANEQFF.

This chain links TRBV16 with TRBJ1-4, with 7 nucleotides matching TRBD1. V lost 3 bases, J lost 7 bases, and 5 bases stayed unmatched. This CDR3 has 14 residues. Germline V gene lookup returns CDR1 KGHSY and CDR2 FQNENV. The CDR3 DNA sequence: TGTGCCAGCAGCCACGGGACAGTCGGTGAAAAACTGTTTTTT. This codes for CASSHGTVGEKLFF.

V gene TRBV19 combines with J gene TRBJ1-1; D is unclear. Per the germline V gene, CDR1 is LNHDA and CDR2 is SQIVND (reference sequence). Trimming pared 8 bases from V and 6 bases from J, leaving 19 bases between. This CDR3 comprises 14 residues. The CDR3 sequence: CASRAPGRVSEAFF. DNA of the CDR3: TGTGCCAGTCGCGCCCCCGGGAGGGTATCTGAAGCTTTCTTT.

This chain links TRBV5-6 with TRBJ2-1; D gene unclear. This CDR3 region has 13 residues. The V end lost 4 bases, the J end lost 8 bases, and 13 bases lay between the germline ends. Per the germline V gene, CDR1 is SGHDT and CDR2 is YYEEEE. DNA for the CDR3: TGTGCCAGCAGCCCCCGAGCGTTACATGAGCAGTTCTTC. Protein: CASSPRALHEQFF.

DNA of the CDR3: TGTGCCTGGACAGGGTTTAAGTCCCACGAGCAGTACTTC. Amino acid sequence: CAWTGFKSHEQYF. The chain links TRBV30 to TRBJ2-7, with D possibly matching TRBD1 (5 bases). The CDR3 extends over 13 amino acids. Deletions cut 4 bases from V and 5 bases from J, with 15 bases between. CDR1 is GTSNPN and CDR2 is SVGIG in the germline V gene (reference sequence).

V usage is TRBV5-1 and J usage is TRBJ2-3; no clear D gene. This CDR3 is 16 amino acids long. Germline loops: CDR1 SGHRS, CDR2 YFSETQ. V shed 0 bases and J shed 4 bases, with 15 bases lying between them. DNA for the CDR3: TGCGCCAGCAGCTTGGAAGCCCGCCGTTTAGCAGATACGCAGTATTTT. It translates to CASSLEARRLADTQYF.

The J gene is TRBJ2-7, the V gene TRBV7-9, with 8 bases aligning to TRBD2. Losses at the gene ends were 5 bases for V and 2 bases for J; bases not matched to a gene: 14. Germline V CDR1 and CDR2: SEHNR, FQNEAQ (reference sequence). CDR3 length: 17 residues. CDR3 nucleotide sequence: TGTGCCAGCAGCCCGATGGGGCTTAGCGGGATGACCTACGAGCAGTACTTC. Its translation is CASSPMGLSGMTYEQYF.

The rearrangement joins TRBV9 to TRBJ2-7; D is unresolved. This CDR3 spans 12 amino acids. V lost 1 base and J lost 0, with 2 bases in between. The germline CDR1 and CDR2 sequences are SGDLS and YYNGEE. CDR3 amino acids: CASSVNSYEQYF. DNA of the CDR3: TGTGCCAGCAGCGTAAACTCCTACGAGCAGTACTTC.

V usage is TRBV5-1 and J usage is TRBJ2-5; 9 nucleotides match TRBD2. From germline, CDR1 is SGHRS and CDR2 YFSETQ. V gave up 4 bases and J gave up 2 bases; unmatched junction bases: 3. The CDR3 is made up of 14 amino acids. The CDR3 here is CASSRLAVQETQYF. The DNA for the CDR3 is TGCGCCAGCAGCCGACTAGCGGTACAAGAGACCCAGTACTTC.

The chain is built from TRBV6-5 and TRBJ2-1; no clear D gene. This CDR3 comprises 13 residues. Trimming left V 2 bases short and J 2 bases short, with 4 bases between. The germline V gene has CDR1 MNHEY and CDR2 SVGAGI. The CDR3 is CASSYRAYNEQFF. CDR3 sequence (DNA): TGTGCCAGCAGTTACAGAGCCTACAATGAGCAGTTCTTC.

The chain is built from TRBV18 and TRBJ2-7; D possibly uses TRBD1 or TRBD2 (5 bases each). The CDR3 is made up of 14 amino acids. Trimming stripped 3 bases from V and 2 bases from J, with 11 bases between. Per the germline V gene, CDR1 is KGHSH and CDR2 is LQKENI. CDR3 coding DNA: TGTGCCAGCTCACCGTGGGACCGAGCCTACGAGCAGTACTTC. Translation: CASSPWDRAYEQYF.